The T cell receptor beta chain described here comes from a study of cytomegalovirus exposure and HLA in healthy donors. The PCR was carried out with 60 Vbeta primers and 13 Jbeta primers. Data came from immunoSEQ multiplex PCR; TCRdb stores just in-frame clones and leaves some out. Here the sample spans about 97,000 clones, around 80% being singletons. Findings and limits, study-wide: Later analysis demonstrated an association between a missense DCLRE1C variant and TCR beta V- and J-gene trimming.

The CDR3 consists of 13 residues. V lost 7 bases, J lost 8 bases, and 18 bases lay in between. Germline CDR1 is SGDLS and CDR2 is YYNGEE. As for this clone: Antigen unknown.

The TCR was taken from a man in his forties in good health and CMV-seropositive. This chain links TRBV9 with TRBJ1-2; D not resolved. The sample was PBMCs. The CDR3, as DNA: TGTGCCAGCTTAAGCCCCTTAAAGGAGGGCTACACCTTC. Translating gives CASLSPLKEGYTF.